These T cell receptor beta chains were read from a single sample in a study of cytomegalovirus exposure and HLA in healthy donors. Assay: immunoSEQ multiplex PCR; the TCRdb copy retains only in-frame clones and omits some. This table has tens of thousands of clones, 80% to 95% appearing once. Sequences were obtained from PBMCs. The receptors were sampled from a woman aged 30 to 39 in good health and CMV-seronegative. The CDR3 runs from the conserved cysteine through the conserved F or W. The order of the fields is CDR3 DNA, CDR3 protein, CDR3 length, D gene, clone size, V gene, J gene. D genes are given only for firm matches. Rows may omit the clone size; those that give it use once, few, many or a size class.

TGTGCCAGCAGCGGTACTAGCGGGAGGACAGATACGCAGTATTTT	CASSGTSGRTDTQYF	15	TRBD2	.	TRBV9	TRBJ2-3
TGCGCCAGCAGCTTGTCACCACAGGGGGCTTACGGCTACACCTTC	CASSLSPQGAYGYTF	15	TRBD1	.	TRBV5-1	TRBJ1-2
TGTGCCAGCAGCCGTACCGGGACTAGCGGGAGGGCCGCCGTGCAGTACTTC	CASSRTGTSGRAAVQYF	17	TRBD2	.	TRBV5-5	TRBJ2-7
TGTGCCAGCAGTTACTCTCCGGACAGGGCAGATACGCAGTATTTT	CASSYSPDRADTQYF	15	TRBD1	.	TRBV6-5	TRBJ2-3
TGTGCCAGCAGCCCGGTAGCGCCCTCCTACGAGCAGTACTTC	CASSPVAPSYEQYF	14	.	.	TRBV7-8	TRBJ2-7
TGTGCCAGCAAATCGGGACAGGCCACCTACAATGAGCAGTTCTTC	CASKSGQATYNEQFF	15	TRBD1	.	TRBV19	TRBJ2-1
TGTGCCAGCAGCCAAGATAGCAGCTCGTATGGCTACACCTTC	CASSQDSSSYGYTF	14	.	few	TRBV4-2	TRBJ1-2
TGTGCCAGCAGGAGACTAGTTTCCTACGAGCAGTACTTC	CASRRLVSYEQYF	13	.	.	TRBV6-1	TRBJ2-7
TGTGCCAGCAGCCGACAAGGGCTAGCGGGAGGAGATACGCAGTATTTT	CASSRQGLAGGDTQYF	16	TRBD2	.	TRBV9	TRBJ2-3
TGTGCCAGCAGTTTCCAGGGGGGAACCCCCCTCCACTTT	CASSFQGGTPLHF	13	TRBD1	.	TRBV27	TRBJ1-6
TGTGCCAGCAGTTCCCAGGGGACAGACGTTAACTATGGCTACACCTTC	CASSSQGTDVNYGYTF	16	TRBD1	.	TRBV28	TRBJ1-2
TGTGCCAGCAGTATCATGGCGGGGACCTACAATGAGCAGTTCTTC	CASSIMAGTYNEQFF	15	.	.	TRBV7-2	TRBJ2-1
TGCGCCAGCAGTCAGAGGGCCGACACCGGGGAGCTGTTTTTT	CASSQRADTGELFF	14	.	.	TRBV23-1	TRBJ2-2
TGTGCCAGCAGCCCCCGAGGCCCCTTAAGCTCCTACAATGAGCAGTTCTTC	CASSPRGPLSSYNEQFF	17	.	.	TRBV16	TRBJ2-1
TGTGCCAGCAGGGGAGACAGGCAAAACTATGGCTACACCTTC	CASRGDRQNYGYTF	14	.	.	TRBV25-1	TRBJ1-2
TGTGCCAGCAGCTTTAGCGGGAGGGCAGAGACCCAGTACTTC	CASSFSGRAETQYF	14	TRBD2	.	TRBV5-4	TRBJ2-5
TGTGCCAGCAGTTTTGAAGGCAGCGGCACAGATACGCAGTATTTT	CASSFEGSGTDTQYF	15	.	.	TRBV28	TRBJ2-3
TGTGCCAGCAGCCCCCGCGGGGGGACAGCCTACGAGCAGTACTTC	CASSPRGGTAYEQYF	15	.	once	TRBV9	TRBJ2-7
TGTGCCAGTAGTACTAGGAACACTGAAGCTTTCTTT	CASSTRNTEAFF	12	.	.	TRBV19	TRBJ1-1
TGTGCCAGCAGCGGAGGTGGCCGCAGCACAGATACGCAGTATTTT	CASSGGGRSTDTQYF	15	.	.	TRBV2	TRBJ2-3
TGTGCCAGCAGGGTGCAGGGGGAGCCGCACAATGAGCAGTTCTTC	CASRVQGEPHNEQFF	15	TRBD1	.	TRBV5-4	TRBJ2-1
TGTGCCAGCAGCTTTCTTCTCGACAGAGAAAATGAAAAACTGTTTTTT	CASSFLLDRENEKLFF	16	.	.	TRBV7-9	TRBJ1-4
TGTGCCAGCAACCCCTACCAGGGGGTGACTAATGAAAAACTGTTTTTT	CASNPYQGVTNEKLFF	16	TRBD1	.	TRBV28	TRBJ1-4
TGTGCCAGCAGCTTGGCAGGGAATCAGCCCCAGCATTTT	CASSLAGNQPQHF	13	.	.	TRBV5-4	TRBJ1-5
TGCGCCAGCAGCTCACGACCTAGCGGGGGGACCAATGAGCAGTTCTTC	CASSSRPSGGTNEQFF	16	TRBD2	.	TRBV5-1	TRBJ2-1
TGTGCCAGCAGTGGAGATCCCATCAATCAGCCCCAGCATTTT	CASSGDPINQPQHF	14	.	once	TRBV6-1	TRBJ1-5
TGTGCCAGCAGCCCTTGGTTGGTGCGGGGGGGCCAAGAGACCCAGTACTTC	CASSPWLVRGGQETQYF	17	TRBD2	.	TRBV11-2	TRBJ2-5
TGTGCCACCAGCACGGGACTATCAGACGAGCAGTTCTTC	CATSTGLSDEQFF	13	TRBD2	.	TRBV15	TRBJ2-1
TGCGCCAGCAGCTTATCGACAGGGGGTCGGTACGAGCAGTACTTC	CASSLSTGGRYEQYF	15	TRBD1	.	TRBV5-1	TRBJ2-7